This T cell receptor (beta chain) was recovered during a study of T cell responses to AZD1222 COVID-19 vaccine. About the research overall: Analyses pooled second doses at about 4 or about 12 weeks. General study results and limits: Baseline serostatus was positive in only a handful of AZD1222 recipients. Reports say nearly half of spike-specific TCRs go after unmutated variant regions. White British donors predominated, females outnumbered males, and clonal diversity was possibly underestimated.

As for this clone: Its target is unknown.

Per germline, CDR1 SGHDT and CDR2 YYEEEE. The ends were cut back, 0 bases at V and 8 bases at J, with 14 bases in the middle. The CDR3 extends over 15 amino acids. Profiling relied on immunoSEQ multiplex PCR, and the TCRdb table lists in-frame clones only, not all of them. This sample has 110,000 to 150,000 clones, with roughly 90% found just once. This material consisted of peripheral blood, taken on day 0 of AZD1222 vaccination. The chain employs TRBV5-6 and TRBJ1-4; D not certain. The receptor comes from an adult in good health. For the CDR3, the DNA is TGTGCCAGCAGCTTGGGGGGTAGTTCGGAGGAAAAACTGTTTTTT. Translated, it gives CASSLGGSSEEKLFF. The complete variable domain, with remaining parts taken from reference TRBV5-6 and TRBJ1-4, reads DAGVTQSPTHLIKTRGQQVTLRCSPKSGHDTVSWYQQALGQGPQFIFQYYEEEERQRGNFPDRFSGHQFPNYSSELNVNALLLGDSALYLCASSLGGSSEEKLFFGSGTQLSVL.